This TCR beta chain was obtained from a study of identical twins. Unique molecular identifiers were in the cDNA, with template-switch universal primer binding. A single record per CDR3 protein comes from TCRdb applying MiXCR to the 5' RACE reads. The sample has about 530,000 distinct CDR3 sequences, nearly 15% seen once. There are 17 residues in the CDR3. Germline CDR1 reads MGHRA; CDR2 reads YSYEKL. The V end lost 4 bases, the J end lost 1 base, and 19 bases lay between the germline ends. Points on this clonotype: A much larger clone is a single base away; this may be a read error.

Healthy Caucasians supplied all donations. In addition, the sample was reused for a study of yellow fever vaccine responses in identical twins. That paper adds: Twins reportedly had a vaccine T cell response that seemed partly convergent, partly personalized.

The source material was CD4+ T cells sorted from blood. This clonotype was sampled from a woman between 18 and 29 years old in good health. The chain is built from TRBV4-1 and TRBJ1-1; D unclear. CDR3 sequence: CASSLYIPGCGNTEAFF. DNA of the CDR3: TGCGCCAGCAGCCTCTATATTCCGGGGTGCGGGAACACTGAAGCTTTCTTT.